This T cell receptor beta chain was captured in a study of PD-L1 blockade in urothelial cancer. The wider study: Analyses were performed on blood at 3 weeks after treatment start (the second dose) and at 6 weeks.

The CDR3 totals 16 residues. Per germline, CDR1 MDHEN and CDR2 SYDVKM. Trimming took off 4 bases at V and 0 bases at J, with 16 bases between the two ends. Sequencing used immunoSEQ multiplex PCR; TCRdb keeps in-frame clones, though not all of them. The data hold over 100,000 clones, with 84% observed a single time. Described time point: pretreatment peripheral blood. Each patient contributed between 1 and 8 total time points of blood mononuclear cells, pretreatment and during treatment. Material: PBMCs, obtained around atezolizumab (anti-PD-L1) treatment. The clonotype was recovered from a man aged 45-65 years with urothelial cancer. The chain has TRBV28 and TRBJ2-7, with no clear D. The CDR3, as DNA: TGTGCCAGCAGTTCTCCCTCCCATCGGAGCTCCTACGAGCAGTACTTC. This codes for CASSSPSHRSSYEQYF.